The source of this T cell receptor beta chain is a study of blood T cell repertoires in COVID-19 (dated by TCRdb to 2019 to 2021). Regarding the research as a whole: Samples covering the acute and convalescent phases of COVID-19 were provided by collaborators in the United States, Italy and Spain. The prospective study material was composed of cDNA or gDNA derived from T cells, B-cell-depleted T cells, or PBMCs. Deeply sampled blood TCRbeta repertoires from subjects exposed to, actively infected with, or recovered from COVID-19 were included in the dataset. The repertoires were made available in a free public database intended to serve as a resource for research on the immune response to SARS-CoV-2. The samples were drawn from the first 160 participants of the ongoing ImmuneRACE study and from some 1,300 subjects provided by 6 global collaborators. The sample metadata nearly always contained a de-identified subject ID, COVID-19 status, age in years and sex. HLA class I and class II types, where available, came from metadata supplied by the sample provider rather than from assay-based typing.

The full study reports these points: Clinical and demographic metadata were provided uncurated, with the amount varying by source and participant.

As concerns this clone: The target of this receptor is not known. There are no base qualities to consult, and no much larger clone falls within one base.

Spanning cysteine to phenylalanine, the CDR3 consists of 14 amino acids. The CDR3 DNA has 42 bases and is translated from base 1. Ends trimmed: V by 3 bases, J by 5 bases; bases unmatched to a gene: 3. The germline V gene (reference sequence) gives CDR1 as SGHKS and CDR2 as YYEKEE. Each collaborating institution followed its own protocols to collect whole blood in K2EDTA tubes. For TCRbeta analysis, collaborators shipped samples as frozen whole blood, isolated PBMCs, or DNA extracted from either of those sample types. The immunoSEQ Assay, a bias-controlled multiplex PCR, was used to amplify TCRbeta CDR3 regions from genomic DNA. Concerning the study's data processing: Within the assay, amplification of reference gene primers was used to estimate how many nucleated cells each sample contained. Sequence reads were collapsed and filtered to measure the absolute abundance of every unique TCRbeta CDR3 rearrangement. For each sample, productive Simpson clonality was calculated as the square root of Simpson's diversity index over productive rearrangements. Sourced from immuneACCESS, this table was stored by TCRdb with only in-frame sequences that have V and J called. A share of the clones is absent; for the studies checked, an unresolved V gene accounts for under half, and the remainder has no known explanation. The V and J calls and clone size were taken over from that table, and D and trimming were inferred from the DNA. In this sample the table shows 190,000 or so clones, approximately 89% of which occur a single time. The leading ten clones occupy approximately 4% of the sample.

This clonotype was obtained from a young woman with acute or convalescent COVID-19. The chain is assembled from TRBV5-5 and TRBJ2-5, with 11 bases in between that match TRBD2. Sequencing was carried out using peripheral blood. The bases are TGTGCCAGCAGCTCACTAGCGGGGGCCGAGACCCAGTACTTC. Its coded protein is CASSSLAGAETQYF.